Each of the 32 T cell receptor beta chains below was sequenced from the same sample in a study of tumor-infiltrating lymphocytes in primary liver carcinoma. Germline DNA was also extracted, and blood RNA was taken from unsorted whole blood. Priming with a constant-region primer yielded TCR beta cDNA from 450 to 600 ng total RNA. ARM-PCR, slightly modified, supplied the TCR beta libraries through three nested multiplex PCR rounds. Rounds one and two of PCR, each of 10 cycles, were primed with TRBV1-TRBV30 forward primers and a C-beta reverse primer. TCRdb reprocessed the multiplex PCR reads with MiXCR, giving one entry per CDR3 protein. This sample has fewer than 400,000 distinct CDR3 sequences, with 60% to 80% found just once. The specimen sequenced was peripheral blood. Receptors originate from a man aged 40-49 years with primary liver carcinoma and hepatitis B virus infection.

As regards this clonotype: Given a much more abundant clone one base away, this may be a read error. The genes are TRBV4-2 and TRBJ2-2, with D uncertain. The CDR3 has 12 amino acids. Germline assignment: CDR1 LGHNA and CDR2 YNFKEQ. The CDR3 DNA sequence: TGTGTCAGCAGCCAAGATGCCGGGGAGCTGTTTTTT. This sequence encodes CVSSQDAGELFF.

This chain uses TRBV6-2 or TRBV6-3 with TRBJ1-2, with D unclear. The V gene's germline CDR1 is MNHEY and CDR2 SVGEGT. This CDR3 has 13 amino acids. The ends were cut back, 5 bases at V and 5 bases at J, with 12 bases in the middle. The CDR3 protein is CASSRADIYGYTF. CDR3 sequence (DNA): TGTGCCAGCAGTCGGGCGGATATTTATGGCTACACCTTC.

As for this clonotype: Possible read error: a much larger clone is one base away. The V gene is TRBV6-6, the J gene TRBJ1-1; TRBD1 aligns across 7 bases. The germline CDR1 and CDR2 sequences are MNHNY and SVGAGI (reference sequence). Trimming took 10 bases from V and 0 from J; bases not matched to a gene: 11. The CDR3 is 15 amino acids. Here the CDR3 reads CANRRKTGLNTEAFF. In DNA form, the CDR3 reads TGTGCCAACAGACGTAAGACAGGGCTGAACACTGAAGCTTTCTTT.

This clonotype was observed a single time. The CDR3 nucleotides are TGTGCCAGCAGCTCAACAGGGAGTGCGGAGACCCAGTACTTC. It encodes CASSSTGSAETQYF. The chain couples TRBV11-1 to TRBJ2-5; D possibly corresponds to TRBD1 (6 bases). This CDR3 spans 14 amino acids. V lost 4 bases to trimming and J lost 5 bases, with 14 bases between them. Germline-derived CDR1 and CDR2 are SGHAT and FQDESV (reference sequence).

Remarks on this clonotype: The junction departs from the called germline gene at one end, perhaps through a read error. The rearrangement joins TRBV11-1 to TRBJ2-1; 8 positions match TRBD2. Germline V gives CDR1 SGHAT, CDR2 FQDESV (reference sequence). The CDR3 is 15 amino acids. CDR3 in amino acids: CANSLEVSGTNEQFF. The CDR3 bases are TGTGCCAACAGCCTAGAGGTTAGCGGGACCAATGAGCAGTTCTTC.

In regard to this clonotype: It may be a read error: a sequence one base away is much more abundant. This likely comes from a read error, as the CDR3 has no conserved phenylalanine or tryptophan at its end. The chain carries TRBV6-2 or TRBV6-3 and TRBJ2-3; D gene ambiguous. The CDR3 extends over 14 amino acids. V was clipped by 6 bases and J by 4 bases, with 14 bases between them. The germline V gene has CDR1 MNHEY and CDR2 SVGEGT. For the CDR3, the DNA is TGTGCCAGCAGGCGCCATTCTGATTCAGATACGCAGTATCTT. It is translated as CASRRHSDSDTQYL.

About this clonotype itself: The junction differs from germline at one of its ends, possibly a read error. This chain connects TRBV5-4 to TRBJ2-5, with a possible D match to TRBD2 (6 bases). Per germline, CDR1 SGHNT and CDR2 YYREEE (reference sequence). The CDR3 spans 14 residues. The CDR3 protein is CTSSPAQEGETQYF. CDR3 bases: TGTACCAGCAGCCCAGCACAGGAGGGGGAGACCCAGTACTTC.

In the case of this clonotype: Given a much more abundant clone one base away, this may be a read error. J is TRBJ2-2 and V is TRBV6-5, with 7 bases fitting TRBD2. The CDR3 runs to 15 residues. Germline loops: CDR1 MNHEY, CDR2 SVGAGI. Here the CDR3 reads CASSRGGEDTWELFF. CDR3 sequence (DNA): TGTGCCAGCTCCCGGGGAGGGGAGGACACCTGGGAGCTGTTTTTT.

The sample holds a few counts of this clonotype. The junction shows a germline mismatch at one end, possibly a read error. The J gene is TRBJ2-3, the V gene TRBV6-5, with 8 bases fitting TRBD2. The CDR3 is made up of 14 amino acids. Germline values: CDR1 MNHEY, CDR2 SVGAGI. CDR3 in DNA: TGTGCGAGCAGTCAGCGGGAGCTCACAGATACGCAGTATTTT. As protein: CASSQRELTDTQYF.

This sequence joins TRBV28 and TRBJ2-2; no firm D call. The V gene lost 2 bases and the J gene lost 9 bases, with 10 bases spanning the gap. CDR3 length equals 13 residues. From germline, CDR1 is MDHEN and CDR2 SYDVKM. CDR3 loop: CASSLKSHRELFF. CDR3 nucleotide sequence: TGTGCCAGCAGTTTAAAGTCGCACAGGGAGCTGTTTTTT.

As for this clonotype: An end of the junction does not agree with germline; a read error may underlie this. The chain joins TRBV5-4 to TRBJ1-6; D unresolved. The CDR3 consists of 12 residues. Germline V lookup: CDR1 SGHNT, CDR2 YYREEE (reference sequence). CDR3: CVSSLDNSPLHF. CDR3 nucleotide sequence: TGTGTCAGCAGCTTGGATAATTCACCCCTCCACTTT. The full variable domain, rest sourced from reference TRBV5-4 and TRBJ1-6, is ETGVTQSPTHLIKTRGQQVTLRCSSQSGHNTVSWYQQALGQGPQFIFQYYREEENGRGNFPPRFSGLQFPNYSSELNVNALELDDSALYLCVSSLDNSPLHFGNGTRLTVT.

Regarding this clonotype: Likely a read error: the CDR3 ends without its conserved phenylalanine or tryptophan. This chain uses TRBV5-1 with TRBJ1-1; tentatively, D is TRBD1 (5 bases). Germline V gives CDR1 SGHRS, CDR2 YFSETQ. The CDR3 loop spans 14 amino acids. V was trimmed by 0 bases and J by 4 bases, leaving 10 bases between them. CDR3 DNA: TGCGCCAGCAGCTTGGAGGTCGGGGGCACTGAAGCTTTCGTT. Protein sequence: CASSLEVGGTEAFV.

V gene TRBV5-4 combines with J gene TRBJ1-6, with D maybe TRBD1 (5 bases). The CDR3 runs 14 residues. V was pared by 0 bases and J by 7 bases, with 8 bases between. The germline CDR1 and CDR2 sequences are SGHNT and YYREEE (reference sequence). CDR3 bases: TGTGCCAGCAGCTTGGCGGGGGGGAATTCACCCCTCCACTTT. Encoded protein: CASSLAGGNSPLHF.

Notes on this clonotype: A read error may be the cause here, since a much bigger clone is one base away. The chain carries TRBV4-1 and TRBJ2-5, with 7 bases that match TRBD1. Germline V lookup: CDR1 MGHRA, CDR2 YSYEKL. This CDR3 is 14 amino acids long. This CDR3 is CASSQGQFQETHYF. The CDR3 bases are TGCGCCAGCAGCCAGGGACAGTTCCAAGAGACCCACTACTTC.

Of note for this clonotype: This could be a read error, since a much larger clone is one nucleotide away. The missing conserved phenylalanine or tryptophan at the end of this CDR3 makes a read error likely. This chain connects TRBV12-3 or TRBV12-4 to TRBJ1-1; 8 bases match TRBD1. CDR3 length equals 13 residues. The V and J ends lost 5 bases and 4 bases, in that order; junction bases with no gene match: 3. The DNA for the CDR3 is TGTGCCAGCAGTCTACAGGGGGGCACTGAAGCTTTCATT. It encodes CASSLQGGTEAFI.

For this clonotype: At one end, the junction sequence differs from germline, possibly due to a read error. The rearrangement uses TRBV5-1 and TRBJ1-1; D remains ambiguous. CDR1 SGHRS and CDR2 YFSETQ come from the germline V gene. This CDR3 has 15 residues. The CDR3 loop is CTSSLAGVMNTEAFF. In nucleotides, the CDR3 is TGCACCAGCAGCTTGGCCGGGGTCATGAACACTGAAGCTTTCTTT.

Concerning this clonotype itself: One end of the junction does not line up with germline, which may come from a read error. The chain recombines TRBV29-1 with TRBJ2-2; maybe TRBD2 (5 bases). CDR1 is SQVTM, CDR2 ANQGSEA, per germline. The CDR3 is 13 amino acids. DNA for the CDR3: TGCAGCGCTGACCCCGGGAACACCGGGGATCTGTTTTTT. The encoded protein is CSADPGNTGDLFF.

This clonotype was recorded many times. The CDR3 nucleotides are TGCAGCGTTGTGGAGGGGCTTGGAAACACCATATATTTT. It translates to CSVVEGLGNTIYF. This sequence joins TRBV29-1 and TRBJ1-3; maybe TRBD1 (5 bases). This CDR3 is built from 13 residues. V gave up 4 bases and J gave up 3 bases, with 10 bases separating them. Germline CDR1 SQVTM, CDR2 ANQGSEA.

For the CDR3, the DNA is TGTGCCAGCAGCTTGGGAAGAGCACAAGAGACCCAGTACTTC. Encoded protein: CASSLGRAQETQYF. The rearrangement uses TRBV7-9 and TRBJ2-5; D is uncertain. Trimming removed 3 bases at V and 2 bases at J, with 10 bases between. This CDR3 is built from 14 residues. CDR1 SEHNR and CDR2 FQNEAQ come from the germline V gene (reference sequence).

In regard to this clonotype: A much larger clone lies one base from this, so it may be a read error. The gene calls are TRBV10-3 and TRBJ2-1; 7 bases are shared with TRBD1. CDR1 and CDR2 from the germline V gene are ENHRY and SYGVKD. The CDR3 is made up of 15 amino acids. The CDR3 DNA is TGTGCCATCAGGAGCCGGGACAGCTCCTACAATGAGCACTTCTTC. This encodes CAIRSRDSSYNEHFF.

The rearrangement uses TRBV4-2 and TRBJ2-7; 7 nucleotides line up with TRBD1. V lost 10 bases to trimming and J lost 7 bases; unmatched junction nucleotides: 22. The CDR3 runs 16 residues. Germline CDR1 is LGHNA and CDR2 is YNFKEQ. CDR3 amino acids: CANNQDPGTAVGEQYF. The CDR3 coding sequence is TGTGCCAACAACCAAGATCCCGGGACAGCGGTGGGGGAGCAGTACTTC.

Regarding this clonotype: Just one base apart from a much larger clone, this may be a read error. No conserved phenylalanine or tryptophan is present at the end of the CDR3, so a read error is the likely explanation. This chain links TRBV6-5 with TRBJ2-1; 9 bases map to TRBD2. The CDR3 spans 14 residues. CDR1 and CDR2 from the germline V gene are MNHEY and SVGAGI. The ends lost 7 bases at V and 5 bases at J; junction bases unmatched: 6. The CDR3 loop is CASTRLAGNNEQFS. DNA of the CDR3: TGTGCCAGCACGCGGCTAGCGGGGAACAATGAGCAGTTCTCC.

The table lists this clonotype with a count of one. Germline and junction disagree at one end, which may indicate a read error. The V and J genes are TRBV4-1 and TRBJ2-7, with D unresolved. This CDR3 has 13 amino acids. CDR1 is MGHRA, CDR2 YSYEKL, per germline. The CDR3 sequence is CASSQGGQDEQYF. The CDR3 DNA reads TGCGCCAGCAGCCAAGGTGGTCAGGACGAGCAATACTTC.

This clonotype has a single count. The J gene is TRBJ2-7, the V gene TRBV5-1; possible D gene TRBD2, 6 bases. The germline CDR1 and CDR2 sequences are SGHRS and YFSETQ. Trimming pared 0 bases from V and 0 bases from J, leaving 16 bases between. CDR3 length: 17 amino acids. The CDR3 reads CASSLDLSGVRSYEQYF. In DNA, the CDR3 is TGCGCCAGCAGCTTGGACCTGTCGGGGGTTCGCTCCTACGAGCAGTACTTC.

On this clonotype: Germline is not matched at one junction end, which may reflect a read error. CDR3 loop: CVSSYSRANYGYTF. CDR3 bases: TGTGTCAGCAGTTACAGCCGAGCTAACTATGGCTACACCTTC. The chain has TRBV6-5 and TRBJ1-2; D is unclear. Germline V gene sequence: CDR1 MNHEY, CDR2 SVGAGI. The CDR3 is 14 residues long.

This clonotype was seen at least ten times. The rearrangement uses TRBV6-1 and TRBJ1-1, with unresolved D. CDR3 length equals 12 residues. V lost 1 base, J lost 8 bases, and 8 bases lay in between. The V gene's germline CDR1 is MNHNS and CDR2 SASEGT. Written as DNA, the CDR3 is TGTGCCAGCAGTGAAGTTGGGAAAGAAGCTTTCTTT. Translating gives CASSEVGKEAFF.

The chain recombines TRBV11-3 with TRBJ2-3, with 7 bases fitting TRBD2. Germline V gene sequence: CDR1 SGHNT, CDR2 YENEEA. With 5 bases clipped from V and 8 bases from J, the junction kept 10 bases outside the gene matches. The CDR3 loop spans 14 amino acids. The CDR3 is CASSGTSESGTQYF. The CDR3, as DNA: TGTGCCAGCAGCGGTACTAGCGAGTCAGGTACGCAGTATTTT.

With regard to this clonotype: Because it lacks the conserved phenylalanine or tryptophan at the end, this CDR3 is likely a read error. The chain carries TRBV6-1 and TRBJ1-5, with D possibly being TRBD1 (5 bases). The CDR3 is made up of 16 amino acids. Germline CDR1 reads MNHNS; CDR2 reads SASEGT. The CDR3, as DNA: TGTACCAGCAGTGAAATGGGGACTGGGAGCAATCAGCCCCAGCATTCT. Translation gives CTSSEMGTGSNQPQHS.

CDR3 amino acids: CASSSRESNQPQHF. Here the CDR3 DNA reads TGTGCCAGCAGTTCCAGGGAGAGCAATCAGCCCCAGCATTTT. The chain carries TRBV7-9 and TRBJ1-5, with D perhaps matching TRBD1 (5 bases). This CDR3 is built from 14 residues. CDR1 is SEHNR and CDR2 is FQNEAQ in the germline V gene (reference sequence). The V gene lost 6 bases and the J gene lost 1 base, with 10 bases spanning the gap.

The sample holds one count of this clonotype. The chain recombines TRBV6-1 with TRBJ2-1, with 7 bases fitting TRBD1. Germline assignment: CDR1 MNHNS and CDR2 SASEGT. The CDR3 covers 17 residues. V lost 10 bases to trimming and J lost 2 bases; unmatched junction nucleotides: 17. CDR3 sequence: CATPFRGRDSTYNEQFF. The CDR3 DNA is TGTGCCACTCCCTTCAGGGGCCGGGACAGTACCTACAATGAGCAGTTCTTC.

The chain is built from TRBV2 and TRBJ1-1; D is possibly TRBD1 (5 bases). The V gene's germline CDR1 is SNHLY and CDR2 FYNNEI. This CDR3 spans 15 amino acids. The V gene lost 10 bases and the J gene lost 6 bases, with 24 bases spanning the gap. The CDR3: CATTRSGTGVAEAFF. Here the CDR3 DNA reads TGTGCCACAACACGCTCCGGGACTGGCGTAGCTGAAGCTTTCTTT.

Regarding this clonotype: The germline gene is not matched at one end of the junction; a read error may be the cause. The CDR3 nucleotides read TGCGCCACCAGCTTGACTAGCGAGAGCACAGATACGCAGTATTTT. It translates to CATSLTSESTDTQYF. The chain uses TRBV5-1 and TRBJ2-3, with 8 bases lining up with TRBD2. The CDR3 is 15 residues long. The germline gives CDR1 SGHRS, CDR2 YFSETQ.